The rows below give T cell receptor beta chains drawn from one sample of a study of blood T cells in healthy people across ages. TCRdb recomputed calls from the 5' RACE reads with MiXCR, one row per CDR3 protein. The sample includes 650,000 to 700,000 distinct CDR3 sequences, roughly half of them seen just once. Sequenced input: blood. Receptors were obtained from an elderly woman in good health. The CDR3 runs from the conserved cysteine through the conserved F or W. Each record gives: clone size, D gene, V gene, J gene, CDR3 protein, CDR3 DNA. D genes are given only for firm matches. Rows may omit the clone size; those that give it use once, few, many or a size class.

.	.	TRBV29-1	TRBJ2-4	CSVVQGKNIQYF	TGCAGCGTTGTCCAAGGGAAAAACATTCAGTACTTC
many	.	TRBV20-1	TRBJ2-3	CSARGRRALTDTQYF	TGCAGTGCTAGAGGACGTAGGGCCCTCACAGATACGCAGTATTTT
few	.	TRBV5-1	TRBJ2-7	CASSSTTLEGTYEQYF	TGCGCCAGCAGCTCGACCACGCTTGAGGGCACCTACGAGCAGTACTTC
many	TRBD2	TRBV5-1	TRBJ2-3	CASSTTSGGGPDTQYF	TGCGCCAGCAGCACAACTAGCGGGGGGGGTCCAGATACGCAGTATTTT
.	.	TRBV6-5	TRBJ2-7	CASSYSTAYEQYF	TGTGCCAGCAGTTACTCGACTGCCTACGAGCAGTACTTC
.	TRBD1	TRBV29-1	TRBJ1-1	CSVASGTGRTEAFF	TGCAGCGTTGCGTCTGGGACAGGTCGGACTGAAGCTTTCTTT
.	.	TRBV12-3/TRBV12-4	TRBJ2-2	CASSYGAGAGELFF	TGTGCCAGCAGTTATGGGGCAGGGGCCGGGGAGCTGTTTTTT
.	.	TRBV24-1	TRBJ2-7	CATSDLKGSEQYF	TGTGCCACCAGTGATTTGAAGGGGAGCGAGCAGTACTTC
many	TRBD1	TRBV12-3/TRBV12-4	TRBJ1-2	CASSLRTGGGYTF	TGTGCCAGCAGTTTACGGACAGGGGGCGGCTACACCTTC
.	.	TRBV6-5	TRBJ2-5	CASSYSSSGPPGETQYF	TGTGCCAGCAGTTACTCGAGCTCTGGGCCCCCAGGGGAGACCCAGTACTTC
many	.	TRBV3-1	TRBJ2-1	CASSQRFEQFF	TGTGCCAGCAGCCAACGATTTGAGCAGTTCTTC
many	.	TRBV7-3	TRBJ2-5	CASSLTGSGPQETQYF	TGTGCCAGCAGCTTAACGGGTTCGGGACCCCAAGAGACCCAGTACTTC
.	.	TRBV20-1	TRBJ2-5	CSARPRGGAKETQYF	TGCAGTGCTAGACCCAGGGGCGGTGCTAAAGAGACCCAGTACTTC
few	.	TRBV5-1	TRBJ1-5	CASREQGGDQPQHF	TGCGCCAGCCGGGAGCAGGGAGGAGATCAGCCCCAGCATTTT